This TCR beta chain was recorded in a study of cytomegalovirus exposure and HLA in healthy donors. The CDR3 covers 16 residues. J gave up 4 bases and V 8 bases, and 10 bases lay outside the gene matches. In germline, CDR1 is SGHTA, CDR2 FQGNSA. Researchers ran the PCR with 60 Vbeta and 13 Jbeta primers. Method: immunoSEQ multiplex PCR; TCRdb's copy keeps in-frame clones and lacks some. Of roughly 100,000 clones listed, over 60% are singletons. The TCR originated in a man between 60 and 75 years old in good health and CMV-seropositive. This chain links TRBV7-2 with TRBJ2-1; TRBD2 aligns across 11 bases. Sequenced material: PBMCs. The CDR3 DNA is TGTGCCAGCCAAGGACTGACTAGCGGGATTTACAATGAGCAGTTCTTC. This translates into CASQGLTSGIYNEQFF.